This TCR beta chain originates from a study of sequential checkpoint blockade in melanoma. Study summary: Arm A got nivolumab then ipilimumab; arm B the reverse, 1:1. Each arm's sequence ended with maintenance nivolumab.

Treatment described: randomized to nivolumab then ipilimumab (arm A) or the reverse (arm B). Using immunoSEQ multiplex PCR, the repertoire was profiled, and TCRdb retains in-frame clones only, with some absent. This sample has about 11,000 clones, with roughly 80% found just once. V lost 3 bases, J lost 1 base, and 22 bases lay in between. From germline, CDR1 is SGHRS and CDR2 YFSETQ. This CDR3 comprises 18 residues. The V call is TRBV5-1, the J call TRBJ1-1, with D possibly being TRBD1 (5 bases). Here the sequenced sample was CD8+ T cells sorted from blood (inferred from file names), taken from a patient given nivolumab and ipilimumab in sequence. This clonotype was obtained from a human donor with melanoma. The CDR3 nucleotides read TGCGCCAGCAGCTCACCGCCCCCAGGGCCCAAGAGGAACACTGAAGCTTTCTTT. It translates to CASSSPPPGPKRNTEAFF.